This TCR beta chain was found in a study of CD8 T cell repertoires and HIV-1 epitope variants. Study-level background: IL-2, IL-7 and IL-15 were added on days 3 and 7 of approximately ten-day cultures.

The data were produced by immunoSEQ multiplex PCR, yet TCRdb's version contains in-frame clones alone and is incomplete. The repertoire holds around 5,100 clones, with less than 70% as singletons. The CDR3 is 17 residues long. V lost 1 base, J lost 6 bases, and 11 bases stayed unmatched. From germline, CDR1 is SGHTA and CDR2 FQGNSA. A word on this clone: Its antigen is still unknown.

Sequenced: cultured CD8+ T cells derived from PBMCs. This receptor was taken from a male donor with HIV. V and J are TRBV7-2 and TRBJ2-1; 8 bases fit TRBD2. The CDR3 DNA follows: TGTGCCAGCAGCTTAGAGCCCCGGACTAGCTGGGGCAATGAGCAGTTCTTC. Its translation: CASSLEPRTSWGNEQFF.